This T cell receptor beta chain was recorded in a study of T cell repertoires in cytomegalovirus infection. The overall study: Use of recently identified HLA-C-restricted and well-studied HLA-B-restricted CMV epitopes was part of the study. Carrying CMV and the relevant HLA type showed in public TCR beta signatures.

Study results and limitations: HLA-C-restricted CMV-specific TCR beta clonotypes were dominant in the ex vivo response. Adding up the frequency of public TCR beta families identified people who carried CMV plus the relevant HLA.

Only a few counts were recorded for this clonotype. Its antigen is not known. Trimming took 5 bases from V and 0 from J, leaving 14 bases between them. Germline V gives CDR1 LGHNA, CDR2 YSLEER. This CDR3 contains 15 residues. TCRdb re-derived calls from the reads in MiXCR, one entry per CDR3 protein. This table holds just over 450,000 distinct CDR3 sequences, about two fifths found once. The source was cultured PBMCs, collected from culture after CMV antigen stimulation. The origin of this receptor is a human donor in good health (CMV status not recorded). Some clones in this sample may be carry-over from other donors' samples. The V and J genes are TRBV4-3 and TRBJ2-7; possible D gene TRBD1, 6 bases. The CDR3 reads CASSSRTENSYEQYF. CDR3 sequence (DNA): TGCGCCAGCAGCTCCCGGACAGAAAACTCCTACGAGCAGTACTTC.